This passage covers 32 T cell receptor beta chains from one sample sequenced in a study of radiotherapy plus CTLA-4 blockade in lung cancer. The data were produced by immunoSEQ multiplex PCR, yet TCRdb's version contains in-frame clones alone and is incomplete. The table shows around 78,000 clones, with more than 60% occurring only once. The specimen was peripheral blood, collected from a patient treated with radiotherapy plus ipilimumab. These receptors were obtained from a human donor with non-small cell lung cancer who had a partial response to radiotherapy plus ipilimumab. Some clones in this sample may be carry-over from other donors' samples.

The genes are TRBV6-6 and TRBJ1-6, with D possibly being TRBD1 (5 bases). V dropped 6 bases and J dropped 9 bases, with 15 bases sitting between them. The CDR3 spans 14 residues. Germline assignment: CDR1 MNHNY and CDR2 SVGAGI (reference sequence). The CDR3 nucleotides read TGTGCCAGCAGCCTCTTGGGGGAGGGTTCACCCCTCCACTTT. It yields the protein CASSLLGEGSPLHF.

The chain carries TRBV7-3 and TRBJ2-1, with 10 positions matching TRBD2. Germline V lookup: CDR1 SGHTA, CDR2 FQGTGA. The CDR3 is 14 amino acids. V trimming: 5 bases; J trimming: 9 bases; junction bases outside the gene matches: 7. The CDR3 DNA follows: TGTGCCAGCAGCCCTGCTAGCGGGAGTATTGAGCAGTTCTTC. It codes for CASSPASGSIEQFF.

V is TRBV29-1 and J is TRBJ2-7; TRBD1 aligns across 7 bases. The CDR3 spans 12 residues. The germline CDR1 and CDR2 sequences are SQVTM and ANQGSEA. V lost 6 bases and J lost 4; bases outside the gene matches: 6. The CDR3 DNA sequence: TGCAGCGTAGCAGGGACAGCATACGAGCAGTACTTC. Its protein is CSVAGTAYEQYF.

V and J are TRBV19 and TRBJ1-1; 10 bases are a match to TRBD1. V was clipped by 4 bases and J by 5 bases; unmatched bases: 10. This CDR3 has 16 residues. The germline gives CDR1 LNHDA, CDR2 SQIVND (reference sequence). The CDR3 sequence: CASSKSPGQGLTEAFF. CDR3 sequence (DNA): TGTGCCAGTAGTAAAAGCCCGGGACAGGGGTTGACTGAAGCTTTCTTT.

The chain couples TRBV5-1 to TRBJ1-2; 8 bases align to TRBD1. The CDR3 contains 15 residues. Per germline, CDR1 SGHRS and CDR2 YFSETQ. After removal of 2 bases from V and 8 bases from J, the junction contained 11 bases not matched to a gene. The CDR3 DNA reads as TGCGCCAGCAGCTTTATCTACAGGGGGTCGGACGGCTACACCTTC. Protein product: CASSFIYRGSDGYTF. The complete variable domain, with remaining parts taken from reference TRBV5-1 and TRBJ1-2, reads KAGVTQTPRYLIKTRGQQVTLSCSPISGHRSVSWYQQTPGQGLQFLFEYFSETQRNKGNFPGRFSGRQFSNSRSEMNVSTLELGDSALYLCASSFIYRGSDGYTFGSGTRLTVV.

V and J are TRBV7-2 and TRBJ2-7; no clear D gene. The V and J ends lost 5 bases and 2 bases respectively, with 10 bases between them. Per the germline V gene, CDR1 is SGHTA and CDR2 is FQGNSA. This CDR3 is 13 amino acids long. CDR3 protein: CASSRGFTYEQYF. In nucleotides, the CDR3 is TGTGCCAGCAGCCGCGGATTTACCTACGAGCAGTACTTC.

This clone has just one count. The rearrangement links TRBV28 to TRBJ2-7; TRBD2 agrees at 14 bases. The germline V gene encodes CDR1 MDHEN and CDR2 SYDVKM. This CDR3 contains 19 residues. J lost 0 bases, V lost 4 bases, and 11 bases had no gene match. The CDR3 coding sequence is TGTGCCAGCAGTTCTATGTCCGGGACTAGCGGGAGTAGCTCCTACGAGCAGTACTTC. As protein: CASSSMSGTSGSSSYEQYF. The variable domain in full, completed from reference TRBV28 and TRBJ2-7, reads DVKVTQSSRYLVKRTGEKVFLECVQDMDHENMFWYRQDPGLGLRLIYFSYDVKMKEKGDIPEGYSVSREKKERFSLILESASTNQTSMYLCASSSMSGTSGSSSYEQYFGPGTRLTVT.

In this sample, this clone turned up a few times. The chain couples TRBV6-1 to TRBJ2-7; no clear D gene. Germline V gene sequence: CDR1 MNHNS, CDR2 SASEGT. CDR3 length: 13 residues. Between the trimmed V and J ends, which lost 7 bases and 3 bases, there was a span of 13 bases. The CDR3: CASTPGPHYEQYF. The CDR3 DNA follows: TGTGCCAGCACCCCGGGTCCCCACTACGAGCAGTACTTC.

Notes on this clone: Compared with germline, one end of the junction differs, possibly owing to a read error. Other nucleotide sequences from this sample produce the same CDR3. The CDR3 region has the DNA TGCGCCAGCAGTCGAGAGATCAACTATGGCTACACTTTC. Translated: CASSREINYGYTF. V usage is TRBV10-1 and J usage is TRBJ1-2; D ambiguous. This CDR3 comprises 13 residues. Germline V gene data show CDR1 as WNHNN and CDR2 as SYGVQD (reference sequence).

V and J are TRBV5-1 and TRBJ2-5; 7 nucleotides line up with TRBD1. The V gene's germline CDR1 is SGHRS and CDR2 YFSETQ. J lost 4 bases, V lost 4 bases, and 7 bases had no gene match. CDR3 length equals 14 residues. The CDR3 DNA is TGCGCCAGCAGCCGGGGACAGCTTAGAGAGACCCAGTACTTC. Translation gives CASSRGQLRETQYF.

The genes are TRBV15 and TRBJ2-1; 12 bases are shared with TRBD2. This CDR3 has 16 amino acids. V lost 5 bases and J lost 4; bases outside the gene matches: 6. The germline CDR1 and CDR2 sequences are LNHNV and YYDKDF (reference sequence). The CDR3 DNA is TGTGCCACCAGCTCCCAGACTAGCGGGGGTTACAATGAGCAGTTCTTC. Its translation: CATSSQTSGGYNEQFF. Looking up the rest from reference TRBV15 and TRBJ2-1 gives the full variable domain: DAMVIQNPRYQVTQFGKPVTLSCSQTLNHNVMYWYQQKSSQAPKLLFHYYDKDFNNEADTPDNFQSRRPNTSFCFLDIRSPGLGDTAMYLCATSSQTSGGYNEQFFGPGTRLTVL.

A single count supports this clone. V is TRBV19 and J is TRBJ1-3, with 9 bases that match TRBD1. The CDR3 length is 16 residues. Trimming took 4 bases from V and 1 from J; bases not matched to a gene: 5. Germline CDR1 reads LNHDA; CDR2 reads SQIVND (reference sequence). The chain's CDR3 is CASSKRQGVSGNTIYF. The CDR3 DNA follows: TGTGCCAGTAGTAAGAGACAGGGGGTGTCTGGAAACACCATATATTTT. Full variable domain (remainder filled in from reference TRBV19 and TRBJ1-3): DGGITQSPKYLFRKEGQNVTLSCEQNLNHDAMYWYRQDPGQGLRLIYYSQIVNDFQKGDIAEGYSVSREKKESFPLTVTSAQKNPTAFYLCASSKRQGVSGNTIYFGEGSWLTVV.

The chain couples TRBV9 to TRBJ2-2, with TRBD1 as a possible D gene (6 bases). The CDR3 is 16 residues long. The germline V gene has CDR1 SGDLS and CDR2 YYNGEE. V lost 0 bases and J lost 0, with 9 bases in between. CDR3 loop: CASSVGAGANTGELFF. CDR3 bases: TGTGCCAGCAGCGTAGGGGCAGGGGCGAACACCGGGGAGCTGTTTTTT.

The V and J genes are TRBV7-2 and TRBJ1-1; possible D gene TRBD1, 5 bases. The ends were cut back, 5 bases at V and 6 bases at J, with 16 bases in the middle. CDR3 size: 14 residues. Germline CDR1 SGHTA, CDR2 FQGNSA. The CDR3 is CASSEAGWIAEAFF. The CDR3 nucleotides are TGTGCCAGCAGCGAGGCAGGGTGGATTGCTGAAGCTTTCTTT.

Comment on this clone: Other DNA sequences in the same sample also yield this CDR3. This chain joins TRBV30 and TRBJ2-1; possibly TRBD1 for D (6 bases). V was shortened by 0 bases and J by 11 bases, with 14 bases between the two germline ends. Looked up from germline, CDR1 is GTSNPN and CDR2 is SVGIG (reference sequence). The CDR3 loop spans 13 amino acids. The CDR3 DNA reads as TGTGCCTGGAGTGTATCCGGACAGCAAAAGCAGTTCTTC. Amino acid sequence: CAWSVSGQQKQFF. The entire variable domain, with the rest obtained from reference TRBV30 and TRBJ2-1, is as follows: SQTIHQWPATLVQPVGSPLSLECTVEGTSNPNLYWYRQAAGRGLQLLFYSVGIGQISSEVPQNLSASRPQDRQFILSSKKLLLSDSGFYLCAWSVSGQQKQFFGPGTRLTVL.

The chain links TRBV28 to TRBJ2-7, with TRBD1 identical over 8 bases. CDR1 and CDR2 from the germline V gene are MDHEN and SYDVKM. V trimming: 2 bases; J trimming: 6 bases; junction bases outside the gene matches: 6. The CDR3 runs to 14 residues. In DNA, the CDR3 is TGTGCCAGCAGTTTAAATGGACAGGGCGCCGAGCAGTACTTC. This sequence encodes CASSLNGQGAEQYF.

This clone was seen a single time. The gene calls are TRBV5-1 and TRBJ2-7; 7 bases agree with TRBD2. V lost 0 bases and J lost 5; bases outside the gene matches: 8. This CDR3 is built from 15 residues. Germline V gives CDR1 SGHRS, CDR2 YFSETQ. CDR3 residues: CASSLARLAANEQYF. The DNA for the CDR3 is TGCGCCAGCAGCTTGGCCCGACTAGCTGCGAACGAGCAGTACTTC.

As DNA, the CDR3 is TGTGCCAGCAGCTTGGGACAGGGCGGCGGCTACACCTTC. This gives the protein CASSLGQGGGYTF. The chain has TRBV5-4 and TRBJ1-2, with 7 nucleotides matching TRBD1. The V and J ends lost 0 bases and 8 bases, in that order; junction bases with no gene match: 4. CDR3 length: 13 amino acids. CDR1 and CDR2 (germline): SGHNT, YYREEE (reference sequence).

J is TRBJ2-2 and V is TRBV10-1; a possible D gene is TRBD1 (5 bases). There are 16 residues in the CDR3. Trimming cost V 0 bases and J 0 bases, with 8 bases left between them. Germline V gene lookup returns CDR1 WNHNN and CDR2 SYGVQD (reference sequence). CDR3 residues: CASSESGRTNTGELFF. As DNA, the CDR3 is TGCGCCAGCAGTGAGTCGGGGCGGACGAACACCGGGGAGCTGTTTTTT.

This clone has more than one count but fewer than ten. This chain joins TRBV6-5 and TRBJ1-6; D is undetermined. This CDR3 region has 14 residues. Trimming took 4 bases from V and 4 from J, leaving 8 bases between them. CDR1 and CDR2 from the germline V gene are MNHEY and SVGAGI. The CDR3 region is CASSFEGYNSPLHF. The CDR3 bases are TGTGCCAGCAGTTTTGAGGGTTATAATTCACCCCTCCACTTT.

Only one count was recorded for this clone. The chain has TRBV6-5 and TRBJ2-1; D might be TRBD2 (6 bases). Germline loops: CDR1 MNHEY, CDR2 SVGAGI. V was pared by 8 bases and J by 4 bases, with 18 bases between. CDR3 length: 15 amino acids. This CDR3 reads CASLRRGGAYNEQFF. The DNA of the CDR3 is TGTGCCAGCCTGAGGAGGGGCGGCGCGTACAATGAGCAGTTCTTC.

V usage is TRBV19 and J usage is TRBJ2-5; weak D call: TRBD2 (5 bases). The J call may be in error: the DNA end matches TRBJ2-7 better. Germline CDR1 reads LNHDA; CDR2 reads SQIVND (reference sequence). CDR3 length equals 14 residues. The CDR3 sequence is CASSSQGSSYEQYF. Written as DNA, the CDR3 is TGTGCCAGTTCGAGCCAAGGGAGCTCCTACGAGCAGTACTTC.

The chain has TRBV7-2 and TRBJ2-2; 12 bases map to TRBD1. Germline-derived CDR1 and CDR2 are SGHTA and FQGNSA. The CDR3 spans 17 residues. With 5 bases clipped from V and 5 bases from J, the junction kept 9 bases outside the gene matches. CDR3 in amino acids: CASSPGTGGVGTGELFF. DNA for the CDR3: TGTGCCAGCAGCCCTGGGACAGGGGGCGTGGGTACCGGGGAGCTGTTTTTT. Full variable domain (missing parts from reference TRBV7-2 and TRBJ2-2): GAGVSQSPSNKVTEKGKDVELRCDPISGHTALYWYRQSLGQGLEFLIYFQGNSAPDKSGLPSDRFSAERTGGSVSTLTIQRTQQEDSAVYLCASSPGTGGVGTGELFFGEGSRLTVL.

The table lists this clone with a count of one. The rearrangement uses TRBV9 and TRBJ1-2; D possibly corresponds to TRBD1 (5 bases). Trimming left V 0 bases short and J 6 bases short, with 12 bases between. This CDR3 has 14 amino acids. Germline assignment: CDR1 SGDLS and CDR2 YYNGEE. The CDR3 sequence: CASSVAPAGNGYTF. For the CDR3, the DNA is TGTGCCAGCAGCGTAGCCCCGGCAGGGAATGGCTACACCTTC.

V is TRBV28 and J is TRBJ1-1; D might be TRBD1 (6 bases). V shed 7 bases and J shed 0 bases, with 12 bases lying between them. This CDR3 is 14 amino acids long. Germline CDR1 and CDR2: MDHEN and SYDVKM. Here the CDR3 reads CASITGQMNTEAFF. CDR3 bases: TGTGCCAGCATCACGGGACAAATGAACACTGAAGCTTTCTTT.

The chain uses TRBV15 and TRBJ2-4, with 8 positions matching TRBD2. CDR1 is LNHNV and CDR2 is YYDKDF in the germline V gene (reference sequence). With V trimmed by 3 bases and J by 7 bases, 8 bases remained unmatched. CDR3 length equals 15 residues. The CDR3 coding sequence is TGTGCCACCAGCAGGCTTATAGCGGGACTGAACATTCAGTACTTC. Residues: CATSRLIAGLNIQYF.

The rearrangement joins TRBV6-4 to TRBJ2-2, with D possibly TRBD2 on 7 matching bases. Trimming shortened V by 5 bases and J by 1 base, and 11 bases separated the two germline ends. This CDR3 has 15 residues. Germline V gene lookup returns CDR1 MRHNA and CDR2 SNTAGT. In nucleotides, the CDR3 is TGTGCCAGCAGTCGGGGGGCCTGGAACACCGGGGAGCTGTTTTTT. It specifies CASSRGAWNTGELFF.

The J gene is TRBJ2-3, the V gene TRBV5-1, with 8 bases lining up with TRBD1. The CDR3 runs to 14 residues. Germline V CDR1 and CDR2: SGHRS, YFSETQ. The junction had 6 bases not matched to a gene; V was cut back by 4 bases and J by 5 bases. This chain's CDR3 is CASSTGQGRDTQYF. In DNA, the CDR3 is TGCGCCAGCAGCACCGGACAGGGTAGAGATACGCAGTATTTT.

The chain links TRBV7-3 to TRBJ2-1; D remains unclear. The CDR3 runs to 13 residues. Germline values: CDR1 SGHTA, CDR2 FQGTGA. Trimming cost V 5 bases and J 10 bases, with 15 bases left between them. The DNA of the CDR3 is TGTGCCAGCAGCCACCGCCCAGTTCGCGAGCAGTTCTTC. Translating it yields CASSHRPVREQFF.

The chain joins TRBV19 to TRBJ1-1; D is undetermined. This CDR3 has 15 residues. V lost 3 bases to trimming and J lost 6 bases, with 17 bases between them. CDR1 is LNHDA and CDR2 is SQIVND in the germline V gene (reference sequence). CDR3 amino acids: CASSILQQREAEAFF. In nucleotides, the CDR3 is TGTGCCAGTAGTATTTTGCAGCAAAGAGAGGCTGAAGCTTTCTTT.

The chain is built from TRBV5-1 and TRBJ1-5; D is uncertain. Germline V lookup: CDR1 SGHRS, CDR2 YFSETQ. V lost 0 bases, J lost 6 bases, and 10 bases lay in between. The CDR3 has 14 amino acids. CDR3 in amino acids: CASSLGAIGQPQHF. CDR3 coding DNA: TGCGCCAGCAGCTTGGGGGCGATTGGTCAGCCCCAGCATTTT. The whole variable domain, remainder taken from reference TRBV5-1 and TRBJ1-5, is KAGVTQTPRYLIKTRGQQVTLSCSPISGHRSVSWYQQTPGQGLQFLFEYFSETQRNKGNFPGRFSGRQFSNSRSEMNVSTLELGDSALYLCASSLGAIGQPQHFGDGTRLSIL.

V is TRBV7-9 and J is TRBJ2-5; tentative D call: TRBD1 (5 bases). The germline gives CDR1 SEHNR, CDR2 FQNEAQ (reference sequence). Trimming removed 1 base from V and 2 bases from J, with 8 bases in between. The CDR3 sequence is 14 residues long. Here the CDR3 DNA reads TGTGCCAGCAGCTTAGTAGGGGATCAAGAGACCCAGTACTTC. Amino acid sequence: CASSLVGDQETQYF.